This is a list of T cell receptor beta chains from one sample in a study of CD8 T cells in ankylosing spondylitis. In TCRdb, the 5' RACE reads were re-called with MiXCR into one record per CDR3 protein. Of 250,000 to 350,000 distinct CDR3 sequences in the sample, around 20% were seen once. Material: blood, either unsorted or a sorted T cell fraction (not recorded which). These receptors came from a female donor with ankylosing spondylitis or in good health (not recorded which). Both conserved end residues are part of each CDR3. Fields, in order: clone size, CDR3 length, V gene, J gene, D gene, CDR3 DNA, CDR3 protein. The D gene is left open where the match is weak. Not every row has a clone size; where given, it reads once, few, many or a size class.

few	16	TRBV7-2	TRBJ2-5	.	TGTGCCAGCAGCTTAAGGGCTAGTCATAGCCAAGAGACCCAGTACTTC	CASSLRASHSQETQYF
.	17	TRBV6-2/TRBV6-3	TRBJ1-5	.	TGTGCCAGCAGTTACCCCAACCCCCCGGGTTTGCCTGTGGCCCAGCATTTT	CASSYPNPPGLPVAQHF
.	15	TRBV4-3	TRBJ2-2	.	TGCGCCAGCAGCCGGTCAGGGTTGGGCACCGGGGAGCTGTTTTTT	CASSRSGLGTGELFF
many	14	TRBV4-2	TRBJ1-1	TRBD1	TGTGCCAGCAGCCAGGCCACAGGGGGCACTGAAGCTTTCTTT	CASSQATGGTEAFF
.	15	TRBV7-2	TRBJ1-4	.	TGTGCCAGCAGCTTAGCGGGGGGAGAGGGAGAAAAACTGTTTTTT	CASSLAGGEGEKLFF
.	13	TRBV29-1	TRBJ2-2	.	TGCAGCGACCCCGGACCTCCAATCGGGGAGCTGTTTTTT	CSDPGPPIGELFF
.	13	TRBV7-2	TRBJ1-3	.	TGTGCCAGCAGCTTAGAATGGGGAAACACCATATATTTT	CASSLEWGNTIYF
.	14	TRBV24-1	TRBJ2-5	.	TGTGCCACCAGTGATTTCAGGGGCGCGAGGACCCAGTACTTC	CATSDFRGARTQYF
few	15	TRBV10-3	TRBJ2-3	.	TGTGCCATCAGTGAGCCGGCCCCTGGGATGGATACGCAGTATTTT	CAISEPAPGMDTQYF
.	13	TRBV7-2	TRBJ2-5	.	TGTGCCAGCAGCTCCTCGCCCGGGACTTCTTCCGTCTTC	CASSSSPGTSSVF
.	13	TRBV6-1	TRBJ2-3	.	TGTGCCAGCAGAACCCTCAGCACAGATACGCAGTATTTT	CASRTLSTDTQYF
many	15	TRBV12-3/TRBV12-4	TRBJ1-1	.	TGTGCCAGCAGAGCCTGGACCCTGGAGAACACTGAAGCTTTCTTT	CASRAWTLENTEAFF
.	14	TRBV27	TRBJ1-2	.	TGTGCCAGCAGTTTATTCGGGGGTCACTATGGCTACACCTTC	CASSLFGGHYGYTF
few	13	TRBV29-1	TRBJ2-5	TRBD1	TGCAGCGTTTTTGGACAGGACCAAGAGACCCAGTACTTC	CSVFGQDQETQYF
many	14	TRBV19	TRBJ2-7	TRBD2	TGTGCCAGTAGTATAGGGACTAGCCCATACGAGCAGTACTTC	CASSIGTSPYEQYF
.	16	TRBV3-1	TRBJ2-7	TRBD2	TGTGCCAGCAGACCACCCCTAGCGGACCATCACTACGAGCAGTACTTC	CASRPPLADHHYEQYF
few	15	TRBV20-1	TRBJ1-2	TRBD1	TGCAGTGCTAGAGAGGGGACAGGGGGTTTTGATGGCTACACCTTC	CSAREGTGGFDGYTF
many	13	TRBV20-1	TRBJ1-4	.	TGCAGTGCTGCCAAGGGGCGGGCTGAAAAACTGTTTTTT	CSAAKGRAEKLFF
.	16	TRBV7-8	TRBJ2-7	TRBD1	TGTGCCAGCAGCTTTCTCGGCAGGGGGCCTTACTACGAGCAGTACTTC	CASSFLGRGPYYEQYF
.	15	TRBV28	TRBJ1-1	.	TGTGCCAGCAGTTACCCTCAGGGTTGGGGCACTGAAGCTTTCTTT	CASSYPQGWGTEAFF
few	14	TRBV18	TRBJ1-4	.	TGTGCCAGCTCGCCGGGACAAATTAATGAAAAACTGTTTTTT	CASSPGQINEKLFF
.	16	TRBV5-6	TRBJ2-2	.	TGTGCCAGCAGCTTGGGTGGCGTCAGGGGCACCGGGGAGCTGTTTTTT	CASSLGGVRGTGELFF
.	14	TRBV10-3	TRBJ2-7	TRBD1	TGTGCCATCAGCACTGGGACAGGGATCTACGAGCAGTACTTC	CAISTGTGIYEQYF
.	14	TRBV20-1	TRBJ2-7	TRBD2	TGCAGTGCTAGAAATCCCGGGAGGGTTGACGAGCAGTACTTC	CSARNPGRVDEQYF
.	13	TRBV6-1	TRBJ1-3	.	TGTGCCAGCAGGTCGCCAAGTGGAAACACCATATATTTT	CASRSPSGNTIYF
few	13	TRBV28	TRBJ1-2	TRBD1	TGTGCCAGCAGGGGGACAGGGGCCTATGGCTACACCTTC	CASRGTGAYGYTF
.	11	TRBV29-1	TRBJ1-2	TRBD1	TGCAGCATGGGGACAGGACGAGGCTACACCTTC	CSMGTGRGYTF
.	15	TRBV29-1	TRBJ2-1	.	TGCAGCCCCCATGGGGGGGCAGGGACGTACAATGAGCAGTTCTTC	CSPHGGAGTYNEQFF
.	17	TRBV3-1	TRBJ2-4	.	TGTGCCAGCAGCCAAGAACGGTCGGGCCTATCCAAAAACATTCAGTACTTC	CASSQERSGLSKNIQYF
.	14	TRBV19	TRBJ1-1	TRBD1	TGTGCCAGTAGTATTCGACCGGGACAGATTGTAGCTTTCTTT	CASSIRPGQIVAFF
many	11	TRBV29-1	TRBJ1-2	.	TGCAGCGTCAGAACAGGGTCGGGCTACACCTTC	CSVRTGSGYTF
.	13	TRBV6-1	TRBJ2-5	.	TGTGCCAGCAGCCTTAGCGGCCAAGAGACCCAGTACTTC	CASSLSGQETQYF
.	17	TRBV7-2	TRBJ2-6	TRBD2	TGTGCCAGCAGCTTCATCGGAGCGGGACCTGGGGCCAACGTCCTGACTTTC	CASSFIGAGPGANVLTF
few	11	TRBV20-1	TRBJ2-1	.	TGCAGTGCTACCCCCCGCCATGAGCAGTTCTTC	CSATPRHEQFF
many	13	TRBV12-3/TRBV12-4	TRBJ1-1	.	TGTGCCAGTTCGACGGGGGCTCGCACTGAAGCTTTCTTT	CASSTGARTEAFF
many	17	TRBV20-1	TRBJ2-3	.	TGCAGTGCTAGTCTACCCTTGGGGTTCGGGGTGGCAGATACGCAGTATTTT	CSASLPLGFGVADTQYF
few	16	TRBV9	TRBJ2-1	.	TGTGCCAGCAGCGTAGGATCGGGAGAAACCTACAATGAGCAGTTCTTC	CASSVGSGETYNEQFF
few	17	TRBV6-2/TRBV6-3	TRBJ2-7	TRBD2	TGTGCCAGCTGGACTAGCGGGAGACCGGGGAATACCTACGAGCAGTACTTC	CASWTSGRPGNTYEQYF
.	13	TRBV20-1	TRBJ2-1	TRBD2	TGCAGTGCTAGGAGGAGTAGCGGGGGTCCGGGGTTCTTC	CSARRSSGGPGFF
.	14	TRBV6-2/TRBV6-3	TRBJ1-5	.	TGTGCCAGCAGACAATCGGGGTCCAATCAGCCCCAGCATTTT	CASRQSGSNQPQHF
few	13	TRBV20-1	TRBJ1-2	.	TGCAGTGCCCAAGGGGAGCGGCCCTATGGCTACACCTTC	CSAQGERPYGYTF
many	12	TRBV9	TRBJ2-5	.	TGTGCCAGCAGCGTAGACGAAGGGACCCAGTACTTC	CASSVDEGTQYF